This T cell receptor beta chain was captured in a study of graft-versus-host responses after intestinal transplantation. With regard to this clone: Its antigen remains unidentified.

The germline CDR1 and CDR2 sequences are SGHVS and FQNEAQ. V dropped 5 bases and J dropped 2 bases, with 25 bases sitting between them. This CDR3 comprises 19 residues. Profiling relied on immunoSEQ multiplex PCR, and the TCRdb table lists in-frame clones only, not all of them. Among over 80,000 clones listed, around 91% were seen once. The TCR originated in a human donor who was the organ donor for an intestinal transplant. The J gene is TRBJ2-1, the V gene TRBV7-8; TRBD2 might be the D (7 bases). Sequences were derived from unstimulated CD4+ T cells sorted from spleen or lymph node cells, sampled before transplant. The CDR3 sequence: CASSAALGGALAAYNEQFF. The CDR3 DNA sequence: TGTGCCAGCAGCGCAGCCTTAGGGGGAGCGCTAGCGGCCTACAATGAGCAGTTCTTC.